The 5 T cell receptor beta chains given below trace back to one sample, sequenced in a study of regulatory and conventional T cells in RAG deficiency (dated by TCRdb to the late 2010s). Before genomic DNA extraction, regulatory T cells were purified from blood as CD4+CD25-high CD127-low cells. Libraries were prepared through the immunoSEQ multiplex PCR assay. TCRdb's version of the immuneACCESS table is confined to in-frame rearrangements and falls short of the full clone set. An unresolved V gene accounts for under half of the shortfall where checked; the remainder is of unknown origin. A total of tens of thousands of clones appear in this sample, about 89% of them only once. Over 0.8% of the sample comes from the top ten. The same specimen was also included in a second study, on regulatory T cells. Drawing on the second study: In the multiplex PCR, 52 forward TRBV primers and 13 reverse TRBJ primers were used, and assay-based and computational corrections were applied for amplification bias.

The sample taken for sequencing was Tregs sorted from blood. The receptor set was obtained from a human donor in good health.

The rearrangement links TRBV13 to TRBJ2-3; 10 bases match TRBD2. This CDR3 is 16 amino acids long. Unmatched junction bases numbered 8, after V lost 4 bases and J lost 4 bases. The germline V gene encodes CDR1 PRHDT and CDR2 FYEKMQ (reference sequence). The CDR3 is CASSYPSAGGPDTQYF. CDR3 sequence (DNA): TGTGCCAGCAGCTACCCCTCAGCGGGGGGGCCAGATACGCAGTATTTT.

This chain links TRBV5-1 with TRBJ1-4; D unclear. Germline CDR1 is SGHRS and CDR2 is YFSETQ. The V end lost 4 bases, the J end lost 6 bases, and 13 bases lay between the germline ends. This CDR3 is built from 14 residues. For the CDR3, the DNA is TGCGCCAGCAGCCTCGATAGGGTGTATGAAAAACTGTTTTTT. Translated: CASSLDRVYEKLFF.

This chain joins TRBV5-5 and TRBJ1-6; no clear D. CDR1 SGHKS and CDR2 YYEKEE come from the germline V gene (reference sequence). This CDR3 has 14 residues. The V end was cut by 2 bases, the J end by 7 bases, with 10 bases between. The CDR3 DNA reads as TGTGCCAGCAGCTTAGATTGGAGCAATTCACCCCTCCACTTT. It encodes CASSLDWSNSPLHF. Full variable domain (missing parts from reference TRBV5-5 and TRBJ1-6): DAGVTQSPTHLIKTRGQQVTLRCSPISGHKSVSWYQQVLGQGPQFIFQYYEKEERGRGNFPDRFSARQFPNYSSELNVNALLLGDSALYLCASSLDWSNSPLHFGNGTRLTVT.

This clone was counted once. This chain joins TRBV18 and TRBJ1-2; D remains unclear. There are 13 residues in the CDR3. Germline CDR1 reads KGHSH; CDR2 reads LQKENI. V was shortened by 3 bases and J by 7 bases, with 12 bases between the two germline ends. CDR3 nucleotides: TGTGCCAGCTCACCTAGTGAGGAGGGTGGCTACACCTTC. This translates into CASSPSEEGGYTF.

The CDR3 is CASSFGLAGGRMADTQYF. CDR3 nucleotides: TGTGCCAGCAGCTTCGGACTAGCGGGGGGGAGGATGGCAGATACGCAGTATTTT. The chain combines TRBV11-3 with TRBJ2-3; TRBD2 aligns across 15 bases. Trimming at V came to 3 bases and at J to 4 bases, leaving 8 bases not matched to a gene. The CDR3 sequence is 18 residues long. CDR1 SGHNT and CDR2 YENEEA come from the germline V gene.